This T cell receptor beta chain derives from a study of blood T cell repertoires in COVID-19. About the study: From the United States, Italy and Spain came samples of acute and convalescent COVID-19. PBMCs, B-cell-depleted T cells, or T cells were the source of the cDNA or gDNA that made up the material.

Germline V gene data show CDR1 as KGHDR and CDR2 as SFDVKD. Germline trimming cut 0 bases from V and 0 bases from J; bases unmatched to any gene: 0. There are 17 residues in the CDR3. In the study's own analysis: Amplified reference gene primers provided the basis for estimating nucleated cell counts. Using immunoSEQ multiplex PCR, the repertoire was profiled, and TCRdb retains in-frame clones only, with some absent. D and trimming were read from the DNA, whereas the V and J calls and clone size are those reported in that table. Among 150,000 to 200,000 clones, about 86% were seen once, and the ten largest hold around 9%.

This sequence joins TRBV24-1 and TRBJ2-2; TRBD1 matches at 10 bases. The clonotype comes from a man aged 50 to 59 with active or convalescent COVID-19. The sequenced material came from peripheral blood. The CDR3 nucleotides read TGTGCCACCAGTGATTTGGGACAGGGGGCGAACACCGGGGAGCTGTTTTTT. Translating it yields CATSDLGQGANTGELFF.